Listed here are 28 T cell receptor beta chains from one sample, sequenced in a study of T cells after yellow fever vaccination. One entry per CDR3 protein, called by TCRdb with MiXCR from the 5' RACE reads. The sample contains about 300,000 distinct CDR3 sequences, 7.5% to 9% of which appear only once. Here the sequenced sample was CD4+ T cells sorted from PBMCs, taken 5 days after the yellow fever booster vaccination. These receptor sequences come from a man aged 18 to 30 who received the YFV17D yellow fever vaccine.

The V and J genes are TRBV7-2 and TRBJ2-3, with TRBD2 matching over 8 bases. This CDR3 has 16 residues. The ends lost 4 bases at V and 0 bases at J; junction bases unmatched: 6. CDR1 and CDR2 from the germline V gene are SGHTA and FQGNSA. The CDR3 DNA reads as TGTGCCAGCAGCTCCGGGACTAGGGGGAGCACAGATACGCAGTATTTT. Encoded protein: CASSSGTRGSTDTQYF.

The chain recombines TRBV5-1 with TRBJ2-3; D unclear. The V gene lost 1 base and the J gene lost 5 bases, with 11 bases spanning the gap. Germline lookup yields CDR1 SGHRS and CDR2 YFSETQ. The CDR3 is made up of 14 amino acids. The CDR3 coding sequence is TGCGCCAGCAGCTTGAACTTGGCAGGAGATACGCAGTATTTT. This sequence encodes CASSLNLAGDTQYF.

The chain links TRBV5-1 to TRBJ1-2; 9 bases map to TRBD1. This CDR3 is built from 13 residues. Losses at the gene ends were 3 bases for V and 7 bases for J; bases not matched to a gene: 4. Germline V CDR1 and CDR2: SGHRS, YFSETQ. CDR3 region: CASSWGTGSGYTF. The CDR3 DNA sequence: TGCGCCAGCAGCTGGGGGACAGGGAGTGGCTACACCTTC.

V gene TRBV21-1 combines with J gene TRBJ1-1; the tabulated D call, TRBD1, remains unverified against the DNA. TRBV21-1 is flagged as a pseudogene. This CDR3 contains 15 residues. The CDR3 DNA is TGTGCCAGCAAACAGGTGGGGGCGGCGAACACTGAAGCTTTCTTT. The encoded protein is CASKQVGAANTEAFF.

This clonotype has a handful of counts. The chain carries TRBV5-6 and TRBJ2-6; perhaps TRBD1 as D (5 bases). Trimming took 7 bases from V and 1 from J, leaving 15 bases between them. The germline V gene encodes CDR1 SGHDT and CDR2 YYEEEE. This CDR3 contains 16 residues. The CDR3 loop is CASGKTEISGANVLTF. DNA of the CDR3: TGTGCCAGCGGGAAGACAGAGATTTCTGGGGCCAACGTCCTGACTTTC.

The chain combines TRBV10-3 with TRBJ2-3, with D perhaps matching TRBD2 (5 bases). This CDR3 comprises 14 residues. The V gene lost 6 bases and the J gene lost 0 bases, with 10 bases spanning the gap. Germline assignment: CDR1 ENHRY and CDR2 SYGVKD. The CDR3 spells CAIRPRTSTDTQYF. The CDR3 region has the DNA TGTGCCATCAGACCCAGGACTAGCACAGATACGCAGTATTTT.

This clonotype was recorded a few times. The genes are TRBV25-1 and TRBJ2-3; D tentatively fits TRBD1 or TRBD2 (5 bases each). The germline V gene has CDR1 MGHDK and CDR2 SYGVNS. This CDR3 has 13 amino acids. Trimming took 11 bases from V and 1 from J, leaving 13 bases between them. In nucleotides, the CDR3 is TGTGCCGACAGACTATACCGCACAGATACGCAGTATTTT. This translates into CADRLYRTDTQYF.

The chain has TRBV7-8 and TRBJ2-5; D is perhaps TRBD2 (7 bases). The CDR3 contains 14 residues. CDR1 is SGHVS and CDR2 is FQNEAQ in the germline V gene. The V end was cut by 11 bases, the J end by 5 bases, with 21 bases between. The CDR3 sequence: CAASRGAGGETQYF. CDR3 nucleotide sequence: TGTGCCGCTAGTCGGGGGGCTGGGGGGGAGACCCAGTACTTC. The full variable domain, its missing parts supplied by reference TRBV7-8 and TRBJ2-5, is GAGVSQSPRYKVAKRGQDVALRCDPISGHVSLFWYQQALGQGPEFLTYFQNEAQLDKSGLPSDRFFAERPEGSVSTLKIQRTQQEDSAVYLCAASRGAGGETQYFGPGTRLLVL.

V gene TRBV28 combines with J gene TRBJ1-1; D gene unclear. The germline CDR1 and CDR2 sequences are MDHEN and SYDVKM. The CDR3 extends over 15 amino acids. Trimming took off 5 bases at V and 5 bases at J, with 18 bases between the two ends. The CDR3 loop is CASSRGGRGRTEAFF. CDR3 DNA: TGTGCCAGCAGTCGGGGAGGACGAGGGAGGACTGAAGCTTTCTTT.

The sample holds a few counts of this clonotype. The chain links TRBV6-4 to TRBJ2-7; tentatively, D is TRBD2 (5 bases). V lost 8 bases and J 3 bases, leaving 11 bases between the germline ends. Germline lookup yields CDR1 MRHNA and CDR2 SNTAGT. CDR3 length: 12 amino acids. The CDR3 nucleotides read TGTGCCAGCTTCCTAGCCGTCTACGAGCAGTACGTC. Translation: CASFLAVYEQYV.

Only a few counts were recorded for this clonotype. The chain recombines TRBV20-1 with TRBJ2-1; D is perhaps TRBD2 (6 bases). V was cut by 3 bases and J by 5 bases, with 14 bases left in between. In germline, CDR1 is DFQATT, CDR2 SNEGSKA (reference sequence). The CDR3 has 14 residues. For the CDR3, the DNA is TGCAGTGCTAGTGGGGGGACCCCGGACAATGAGCAGTTCTTC. Its translation is CSASGGTPDNEQFF.

Ten or more counts support this clonotype. The DNA for the CDR3 is TGTGCCAGCAGCGTTCCCTTTTCGGCGGCATCGGCGACCCAGTACTTC. Translation: CASSVPFSAASATQYF. The rearrangement joins TRBV9 to TRBJ2-5, with D unresolved. Germline values: CDR1 SGDLS, CDR2 YYNGEE. With 2 bases removed from V and 7 bases from J, the gap between germline ends came to 21 bases. This CDR3 is built from 16 residues.

The chain recombines TRBV7-2 with TRBJ2-5; the D is unclear. Germline V lookup: CDR1 SGHTA, CDR2 FQGNSA. Trimming took 2 bases from V and 4 from J, leaving 5 bases between them. The CDR3 covers 12 residues. This CDR3 reads CASSLMSETQYF. The CDR3 nucleotides read TGTGCCAGCAGCTTAATGTCAGAGACCCAGTACTTC. Together with reference TRBV7-2 and TRBJ2-5, the CDR3 gives the full variable domain: GAGVSQSPSNKVTEKGKDVELRCDPISGHTALYWYRQSLGQGLEFLIYFQGNSAPDKSGLPSDRFSAERTGGSVSTLTIQRTQQEDSAVYLCASSLMSETQYFGPGTRLLVL.

This clonotype was seen only a few times. This rearrangement joins TRBV5-1 to TRBJ2-5, with 8 bases identical to TRBD2. J gave up 2 bases and V 4 bases, and 10 bases lay outside the gene matches. The CDR3 runs 16 residues. Germline CDR1 is SGHRS and CDR2 is YFSETQ. The CDR3 coding sequence is TGCGCCAGCAGCCCGCAGCCTACTAGCGGACAAGAGACCCAGTACTTC. Translating gives CASSPQPTSGQETQYF.

This clonotype occurred a few times. V is TRBV18 and J is TRBJ1-2; TRBD1 matches 8 bases. From germline, CDR1 is KGHSH and CDR2 LQKENI. The CDR3 extends over 15 amino acids. V shed 0 bases, J shed 4 bases, and the junction held 4 bases outside the gene matches. The CDR3 reads CASSPPGQGSYGYTF. CDR3 sequence (DNA): TGTGCCAGCTCACCACCTGGACAGGGTAGCTATGGCTACACCTTC.

This clonotype was found many times. The chain combines TRBV23-1 with TRBJ2-1; D possibly corresponds to TRBD2 (7 bases). TRBV23-1 is designated an ORF whose function remains uncertain. The CDR3 loop spans 16 amino acids. Between the trimmed V and J ends, which lost 2 bases and 0 bases, there was a span of 11 bases. The DNA of the CDR3 is TGCGCCAGCAGTCAAGGGGGGGCTCCCTCCTACAATGAGCAGTTCTTC. Translation gives CASSQGGAPSYNEQFF.

This clonotype was seen repeatedly, ten times or more. The V and J genes are TRBV5-4 and TRBJ2-1, with 9 bases fitting TRBD2. This CDR3 comprises 16 residues. Looked up from germline, CDR1 is SGHNT and CDR2 is YYREEE (reference sequence). V was pared by 4 bases and J by 0 bases, with 5 bases of the junction left unmatched. The CDR3 spells CASSLAGLYSYNEQFF. The CDR3 DNA is TGTGCCAGCAGCCTAGCGGGACTTTACTCCTACAATGAGCAGTTCTTC.

This clonotype was picked up a small number of times. The chain couples TRBV20-1 to TRBJ1-4; D unclear. V lost 5 bases and J lost 3, with 13 bases in between. The V gene's germline CDR1 is DFQATT and CDR2 SNEGSKA (reference sequence). The CDR3 length is 14 residues. This CDR3 is CSALDRTSNEKLFF. The CDR3 bases are TGCAGTGCTCTCGACCGGACCTCTAATGAAAAACTGTTTTTT.

This clonotype was seen a few times. J is TRBJ1-1 and V is TRBV6-6, with no clear D. V gave up 7 bases and J gave up 1 base, with 7 bases separating them. CDR3 length: 12 amino acids. The germline CDR1 and CDR2 sequences are MNHNY and SVGAGI (reference sequence). CDR3 sequence: CASNPPNTEAFF. The CDR3 DNA is TGTGCCAGCAACCCACCGAACACTGAAGCTTTCTTT.

This clonotype was observed a few times. The V and J genes are TRBV5-1 and TRBJ1-3; D unclear. This CDR3 has 18 residues. Germline CDR1 and CDR2: SGHRS and YFSETQ. The germline V and J ends were trimmed by 0 bases and 0 bases, with 16 bases remaining between them. The CDR3 region is CASSLEGGVGDSGNTIYF. DNA for the CDR3: TGCGCCAGCAGCTTGGAGGGTGGGGTAGGCGACTCTGGAAACACCATATATTTT.

The J gene is TRBJ1-2, the V gene TRBV6-5; D call uncertain. Germline CDR1 MNHEY, CDR2 SVGAGI. The CDR3 covers 13 residues. V dropped 2 bases and J dropped 5 bases, with 9 bases sitting between them. The CDR3 protein is CASSYDGAYGYTF. As DNA, the CDR3 is TGTGCCAGCAGTTACGACGGAGCATATGGCTACACCTTC.

This clonotype occurred a few times. DNA for the CDR3: TGTGCCAGCAGCTTAGGAGTTTCACCCCTCCACTTT. Amino acids: CASSLGVSPLHF. This chain uses TRBV7-2 with TRBJ1-6, with no clear D. This CDR3 contains 12 residues. Trimming stripped 1 base from V and 9 bases from J, with 4 bases between. Germline CDR1 SGHTA, CDR2 FQGNSA. The variable domain in full, completed from reference TRBV7-2 and TRBJ1-6, reads GAGVSQSPSNKVTEKGKDVELRCDPISGHTALYWYRQSLGQGLEFLIYFQGNSAPDKSGLPSDRFSAERTGGSVSTLTIQRTQQEDSAVYLCASSLGVSPLHFGNGTRLTVT.

This clonotype was seen a few times. CDR3 region: CASSLTSGTQANYGYTF. CDR3 bases: TGTGCCAGCAGCCTCACCTCGGGGACCCAAGCTAACTATGGCTACACCTTC. This chain connects TRBV7-9 to TRBJ1-2, with a tentative D call TRBD1 (5 bases). This CDR3 region has 17 residues. V lost 5 bases and J 0 bases, leaving 19 bases between the germline ends. Germline V lookup: CDR1 SEHNR, CDR2 FQNEAQ (reference sequence).

This clonotype was seen a few times. In nucleotides, the CDR3 is TGTGCCAGCAGCCGGGACAGGGCTGTAGATACGCAGTATTTT. It specifies CASSRDRAVDTQYF. V and J are TRBV5-4 and TRBJ2-3; 9 bases map to TRBD1. With V trimmed by 4 bases and J by 5 bases, 5 bases remained unmatched. CDR1 is SGHNT, CDR2 YYREEE, per germline (reference sequence). This CDR3 comprises 14 residues.

The V call is TRBV7-2, the J call TRBJ2-1; no reliable D call. The CDR3 has 15 residues. Germline CDR1 SGHTA, CDR2 FQGNSA. V was shortened by 6 bases and J by 0 bases, with 12 bases between the two germline ends. The CDR3 sequence is CASRGPRSSYNEQFF. CDR3 in DNA: TGTGCCAGCAGGGGTCCAAGGAGCTCCTACAATGAGCAGTTCTTC. The full variable domain, completed using reference TRBV7-2 and TRBJ2-1, is GAGVSQSPSNKVTEKGKDVELRCDPISGHTALYWYRQSLGQGLEFLIYFQGNSAPDKSGLPSDRFSAERTGGSVSTLTIQRTQQEDSAVYLCASRGPRSSYNEQFFGPGTRLTVL.

The chain has TRBV7-6 and TRBJ2-3; 7 bases match TRBD2. This CDR3 is 14 amino acids long. Germline V gene sequence: CDR1 SGHVS, CDR2 FNYEAQ. Trimming took 10 bases from V and 1 from J; bases not matched to a gene: 8. In nucleotides, the CDR3 is TGTGCCACTCTAGCGGTTTGGGGCACAGATACGCAGTATTTT. It yields the protein CATLAVWGTDTQYF.

There are a few counts of this clonotype. The gene calls are TRBV9 and TRBJ2-3; D ambiguous. V was pared by 1 base and J by 0 bases, with 9 bases between. This CDR3 is 15 amino acids long. Germline CDR1 is SGDLS and CDR2 is YYNGEE. The CDR3 DNA reads TGTGCCAGCAGCGTAAATGTGGGAAGCACAGATACGCAGTATTTT. It specifies CASSVNVGSTDTQYF.

The V gene is TRBV12-3 or TRBV12-4, the J gene TRBJ1-3; maybe TRBD1 (6 bases). The CDR3 has 14 amino acids. V was shortened by 4 bases and J by 7 bases, with 14 bases between the two germline ends. The CDR3 is CASSSRTARNTIYF. The CDR3 nucleotides read TGTGCCAGCAGTTCCAGGACAGCGAGGAACACCATATATTTT.